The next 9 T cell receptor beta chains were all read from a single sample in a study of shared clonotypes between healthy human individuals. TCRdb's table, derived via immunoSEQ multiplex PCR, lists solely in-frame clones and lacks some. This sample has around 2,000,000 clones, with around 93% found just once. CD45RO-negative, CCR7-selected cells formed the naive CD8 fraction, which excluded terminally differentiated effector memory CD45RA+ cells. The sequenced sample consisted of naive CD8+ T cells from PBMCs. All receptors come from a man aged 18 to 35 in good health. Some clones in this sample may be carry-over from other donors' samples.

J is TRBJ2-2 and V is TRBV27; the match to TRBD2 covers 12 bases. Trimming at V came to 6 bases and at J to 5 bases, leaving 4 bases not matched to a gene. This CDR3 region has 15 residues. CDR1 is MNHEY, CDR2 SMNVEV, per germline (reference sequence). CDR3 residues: CASSAGTSGTGELFF. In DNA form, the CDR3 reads TGTGCCAGCAGCGCCGGGACTAGCGGGACCGGGGAGCTGTTTTTT.

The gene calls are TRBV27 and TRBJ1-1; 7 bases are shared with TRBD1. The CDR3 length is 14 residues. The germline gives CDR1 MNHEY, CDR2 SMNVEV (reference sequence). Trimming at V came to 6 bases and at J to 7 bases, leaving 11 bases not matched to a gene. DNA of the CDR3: TGTGCCAGCAGAACGACAGGGCTGGGTCATGAAGCTTTCTTT. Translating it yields CASRTTGLGHEAFF.

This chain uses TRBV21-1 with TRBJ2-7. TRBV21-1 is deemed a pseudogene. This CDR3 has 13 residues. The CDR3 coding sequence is TGTGCCAGCAGCACGGGGCATTACTACGAGCAGTACTTC. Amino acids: CASSTGHYYEQYF.

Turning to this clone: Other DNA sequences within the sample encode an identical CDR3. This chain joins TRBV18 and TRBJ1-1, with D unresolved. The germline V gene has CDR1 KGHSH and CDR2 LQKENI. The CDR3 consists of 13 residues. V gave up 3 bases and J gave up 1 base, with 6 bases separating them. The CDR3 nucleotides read TGTGCCAGCTCACCCACACCGAACACTGAAGCTTTCTTT. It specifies CASSPTPNTEAFF.

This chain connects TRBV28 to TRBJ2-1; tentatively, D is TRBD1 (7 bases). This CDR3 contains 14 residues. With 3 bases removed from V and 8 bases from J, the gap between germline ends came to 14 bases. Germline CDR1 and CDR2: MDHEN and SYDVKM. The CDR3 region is CASSFTSRGDEQFF. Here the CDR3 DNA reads TGTGCCAGCAGTTTTACTAGCAGGGGGGATGAGCAGTTCTTC.

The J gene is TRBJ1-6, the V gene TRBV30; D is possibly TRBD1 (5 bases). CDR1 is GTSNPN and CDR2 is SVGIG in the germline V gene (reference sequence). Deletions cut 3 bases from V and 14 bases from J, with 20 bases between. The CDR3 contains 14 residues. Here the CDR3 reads CAWREDGTDYTLHF. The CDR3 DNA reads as TGTGCCTGGAGGGAAGACGGGACCGATTACACCCTCCACTTT.

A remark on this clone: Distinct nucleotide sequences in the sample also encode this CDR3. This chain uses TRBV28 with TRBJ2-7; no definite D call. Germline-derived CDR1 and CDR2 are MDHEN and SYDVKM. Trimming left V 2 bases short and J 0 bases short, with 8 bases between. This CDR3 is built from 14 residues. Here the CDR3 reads CASSLTVPSYEQYF. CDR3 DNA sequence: TGTGCCAGCAGTTTAACGGTACCCTCCTACGAGCAGTACTTC.

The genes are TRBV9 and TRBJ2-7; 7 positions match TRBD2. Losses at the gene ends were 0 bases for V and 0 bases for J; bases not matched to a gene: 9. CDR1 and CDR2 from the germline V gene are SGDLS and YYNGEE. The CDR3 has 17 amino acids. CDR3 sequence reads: CASSVAGGVTHSYEQYF. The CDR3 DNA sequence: TGTGCCAGCAGCGTAGCGGGGGGTGTTACCCACTCCTACGAGCAGTACTTC.

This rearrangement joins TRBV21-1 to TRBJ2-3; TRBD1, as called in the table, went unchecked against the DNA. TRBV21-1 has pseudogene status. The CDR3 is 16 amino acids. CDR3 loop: CASSNLWQTGTDTQYF. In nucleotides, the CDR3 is TGTGCCAGCAGCAACCTCTGGCAGACAGGCACAGATACGCAGTATTTT.